This TCR beta chain was found in a study of CD8+ T cells in alopecia areata. Treatment in this sample: oral pan-JAK inhibitor, 5-10 mg twice daily. Findings of the study overall: Scalp sequencing captures resident alphabeta T cells of normal skin too. Tofacitinib yielded significantly lower scalp clonality and fewer expanded CD8+ clones among the top 100.

A few counts support this clone. Its antigen is unknown. Sequencing templates came from extracted RNA that was reverse transcribed into cDNA. Measured with immunoSEQ multiplex PCR; TCRdb has only the in-frame clones, and not every one. Altogether 150,000 to 250,000 clones are present, 55% to 70% being singletons, with the ten largest covering 5.5%. Germline values: CDR1 LNHDA, CDR2 SQIVND (reference sequence). The CDR3 is 13 amino acids. With 8 bases removed from V and 1 base from J, the gap between germline ends came to 8 bases. The rearrangement links TRBV19 to TRBJ2-2; D gene unclear. The sequencing here drew on CD4+ T cells sorted from blood, taken at week 24, from a patient treated with tofacitinib. This TCR came from a human donor with alopecia areata. The CDR3 protein is CASDSRNTGELFF. The DNA of the CDR3 is TGTGCCAGTGATTCAAGGAACACCGGGGAGCTGTTTTTT. Based on the CDR3 plus reference TRBV19 and TRBJ2-2, the full variable domain is DGGITQSPKYLFRKEGQNVTLSCEQNLNHDAMYWYRQDPGQGLRLIYYSQIVNDFQKGDIAEGYSVSREKKESFPLTVTSAQKNPTAFYLCASDSRNTGELFFGEGSRLTVL.